This TCR beta chain comes out of a study of blood T cells in healthy people across ages. Whole-study context: About one barcoded beta molecule per two T cells came from capture by template switching.

Donor samples were obtained from healthy Caucasian individuals from Russia, aged 6 to 90. Investigators took around 10 milliliters of peripheral blood from every donor. Primers used in a second PCR of roughly 7 to 12 cycles were a sample-barcoded 5' primer and a J-beta primer mix. A single record per CDR3 protein comes from TCRdb applying MiXCR to the 5' RACE reads. Found here are about 570,000 distinct CDR3 sequences, about 29% of them singletons; the top ten hold approximately 3.6%. This clonotype was picked up a small number of times. V was shortened by 8 bases and J by 3 bases, with 17 bases between the two germline ends. This CDR3 contains 15 residues. Germline CDR1 is SEHNR and CDR2 is FQNEAQ (reference sequence). The same sample was also studied in work on T cells of mothers and their children.

The source is a boy younger than 10 in good health. Sequenced material: blood. The chain carries TRBV7-9 and TRBJ1-3; D remains unclear. The chain's CDR3 is CASGALWPLGNTIYF. For the CDR3, the DNA is TGTGCCAGCGGCGCCCTCTGGCCCCTTGGAAACACCATATATTTT.